The 4 T cell receptor beta chains below come from one sample, sequenced in a study of identical twins (TCRdb year 2016). Preparation of the library involved 5' RACE. The instrument given in TCRdb is Illumina HiSeq 2000. In-frame beta chains were kept once TCRdb had trimmed the public reads at Q25 with fastp and called clones with MiXCR. Rows with one shared CDR3 protein collapse into an entry with the most common genes and DNA. The sample table records 100,000 or so distinct CDR3 sequences; 5.9% of these occur just once. The ten largest make up 9.5% to 15% of the sample. The sequenced sample consisted of memory T cells sorted from blood. Taken with the paper, the label for cell subset or site translates to: CD45RO+ enriched T cells. These receptors all come from a woman between 50 and 59 years old in good health.

The sample holds one count of this clonotype. This chain links TRBV19 with TRBJ2-1, with a weak D call TRBD2 (6 bases). Trimming left V 3 bases short and J 4 bases short, with 10 bases between. Germline V gene sequence: CDR1 LNHDA, CDR2 SQIVND (reference sequence). The CDR3 is 14 residues long. DNA for the CDR3: TGTGCCAGTAGTATCGGGGGACCATACAATGAGCAGTTCTTC. The encoded protein is CASSIGGPYNEQFF.

This clonotype was recorded a few times. This chain uses TRBV7-9 with TRBJ2-1, with 7 bases matching TRBD2. V lost 7 bases to trimming and J lost 9 bases; unmatched junction nucleotides: 12. From germline, CDR1 is SEHNR and CDR2 FQNEAQ (reference sequence). The CDR3 runs 14 residues. DNA of the CDR3: TGTGCCAGCACCCGTGGCGGGAGAGAGGGTGAGCAGTTCTTC. It specifies CASTRGGREGEQFF.

This clonotype came up a few times. V and J are TRBV5-1 and TRBJ2-1, with 8 bases that match TRBD2. Germline trimming cut 3 bases from V and 10 bases from J; bases unmatched to any gene: 12. The germline CDR1 and CDR2 sequences are SGHRS and YFSETQ. CDR3 length: 15 amino acids. The DNA for the CDR3 is TGCGCCAGCAGCTGGGGAACGGGGGGGTCGTCGGAGCAGTTCTTC. This encodes CASSWGTGGSSEQFF. Supplemented by reference TRBV5-1 and TRBJ2-1, the full variable domain reads KAGVTQTPRYLIKTRGQQVTLSCSPISGHRSVSWYQQTPGQGLQFLFEYFSETQRNKGNFPGRFSGRQFSNSRSEMNVSTLELGDSALYLCASSWGTGGSSEQFFGPGTRLTVL.

This clonotype was seen ten or more times. The V call is TRBV7-8, the J call TRBJ2-1; TRBD2 might be the D (6 bases). Germline V CDR1 and CDR2: SGHVS, FQNEAQ. Trimming took off 4 bases at V and 4 bases at J, with 17 bases between the two ends. The CDR3 loop spans 16 amino acids. The chain's CDR3 is CASSWANGGRYNEQFF. The CDR3 DNA follows: TGTGCCAGCAGCTGGGCTAATGGAGGGCGGTACAATGAGCAGTTCTTC.